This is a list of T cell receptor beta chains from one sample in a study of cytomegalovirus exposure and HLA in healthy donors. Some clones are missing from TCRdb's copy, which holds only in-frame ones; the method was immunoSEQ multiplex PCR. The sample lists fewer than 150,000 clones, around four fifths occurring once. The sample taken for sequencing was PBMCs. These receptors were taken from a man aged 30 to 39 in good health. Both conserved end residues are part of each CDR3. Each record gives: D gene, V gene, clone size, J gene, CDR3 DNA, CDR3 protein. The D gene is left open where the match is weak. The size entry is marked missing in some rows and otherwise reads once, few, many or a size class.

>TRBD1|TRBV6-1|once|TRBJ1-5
TGTGCCAGCACCCGGGACAGGGGGCAACGTCAGCCCCAGCATTTT
CASTRDRGQRQPQHF
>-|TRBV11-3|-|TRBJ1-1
TGTGCCAGCAGCTTAACCAGATCGAACACTGAAGCTTTCTTT
CASSLTRSNTEAFF
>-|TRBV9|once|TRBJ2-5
TGTGCCAGCAGCGTATCTCCTCAAGAGACCCAGTACTTC
CASSVSPQETQYF
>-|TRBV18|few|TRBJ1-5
TGTGCCAGCTCACCAAGTGAGGGTCTCTTGAGCAATCAGCCCCAGCATTTT
CASSPSEGLLSNQPQHF
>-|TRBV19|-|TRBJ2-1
TGTGCCAGTAGTATATCCAGCGAGACAGGGCAGTTCTTC
CASSISSETGQFF
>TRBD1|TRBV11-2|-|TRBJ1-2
TGTGCCAGCAGCCCAACTGGGGGACAGTTCTATGGCTACACCTTC
CASSPTGGQFYGYTF
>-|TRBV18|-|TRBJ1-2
TGTGCCAGCTCACCATTGGGACAAGACTATGGCTACACCTTC
CASSPLGQDYGYTF
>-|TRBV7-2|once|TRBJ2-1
TGTGCCAGCAGCTACGAGGGCCTTAGGAACAATGAGCAGTTCTTC
CASSYEGLRNNEQFF
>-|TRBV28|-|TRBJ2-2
TGTGCCAGCAGCCTTAGCCGGGAGCTGTTTTTT
CASSLSRELFF
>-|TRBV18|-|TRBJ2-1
TGTGCCAGCTCACCAGTGGGTGGCGGTTACAATGAGCAGTTCTTC
CASSPVGGGYNEQFF
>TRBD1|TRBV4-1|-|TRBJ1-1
TGCGCCAGCAGCCAACCCGGGACAGTGAACACTGAAGCTTTCTTT
CASSQPGTVNTEAFF
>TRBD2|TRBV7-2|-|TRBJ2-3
TGTGCCAGCAGCTTAAGCGGGACCACAGATACGCAGTATTTT
CASSLSGTTDTQYF
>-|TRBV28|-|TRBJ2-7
TGTGCCAGCAATCCGCGGGGCGGAGGAAGCTACGAGCAGTACTTC
CASNPRGGGSYEQYF
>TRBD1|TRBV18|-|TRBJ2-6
TGTGCCAGCTCACCACTGGACAGGGCCGGCTCTGGGGCCAACGTCCTGACTTTC
CASSPLDRAGSGANVLTF
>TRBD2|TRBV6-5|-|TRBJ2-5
TGTGCCAGCAGCGGACTAGCGGGAGTTCAGGAGACCCAGTACTTC
CASSGLAGVQETQYF
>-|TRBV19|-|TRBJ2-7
TGTGCCAGTAGTTCCCCGGGTTGGGAGCAGTACTTC
CASSSPGWEQYF
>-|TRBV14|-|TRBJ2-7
TGTGCCAGCAGCCCATCTACCTGGACAGTTCCAAAGCAGTACTTC
CASSPSTWTVPKQYF
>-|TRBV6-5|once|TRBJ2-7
TGTCCCAGGTCCCACTACGAGCAGTACTTC
CPRSHYEQYF
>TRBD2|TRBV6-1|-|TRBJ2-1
TGTGCCAGCAGGCTGGTAGCGGGAGGAAATGAGCAGTTCTTC
CASRLVAGGNEQFF
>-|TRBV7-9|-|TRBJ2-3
TGTTCCAGCAGCCCAACTACAGGGTATGGCACAGATACGCAGTATTTT
CSSSPTTGYGTDTQYF
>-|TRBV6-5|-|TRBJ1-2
TGTGCCAGCAGTTACTCTAGCGGCAGCTATGGCTACACCTTC
CASSYSSGSYGYTF
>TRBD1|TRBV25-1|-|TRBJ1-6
TGTGCCAGCAGTGCCAATCCGGGACAGTTGATTTCACCCCTCCACTTT
CASSANPGQLISPLHF
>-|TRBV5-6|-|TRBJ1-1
TGTGCCAGCAGCTTGGGGTCTACGACTGAAGCTTTCTTT
CASSLGSTTEAFF
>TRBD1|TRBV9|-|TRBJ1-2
TGTGCCAGCAGCTCAGGGGGTATATCGGGGACCGGTGGCTACACCTTC
CASSSGGISGTGGYTF
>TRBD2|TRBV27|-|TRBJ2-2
TGTGCCAGCCGTGGGGGGGCCGGGGAGCTGTTTTTT
CASRGGAGELFF
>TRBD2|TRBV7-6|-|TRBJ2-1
TGTGCCAGCAGCTTACGACTAGCGGGAGTTTTCTACAATGAGCAGTTCTTC
CASSLRLAGVFYNEQFF